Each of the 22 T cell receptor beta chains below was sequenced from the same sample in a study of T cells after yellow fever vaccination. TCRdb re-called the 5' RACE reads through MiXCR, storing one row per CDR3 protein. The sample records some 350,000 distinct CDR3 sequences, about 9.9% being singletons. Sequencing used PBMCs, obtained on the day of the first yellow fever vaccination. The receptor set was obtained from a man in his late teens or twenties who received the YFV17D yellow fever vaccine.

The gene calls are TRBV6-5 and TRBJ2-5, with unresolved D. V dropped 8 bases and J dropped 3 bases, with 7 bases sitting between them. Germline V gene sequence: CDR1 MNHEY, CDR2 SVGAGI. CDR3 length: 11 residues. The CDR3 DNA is TGTGCCAGCTTAGAAAAAGAGACCCAGTACTTC. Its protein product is CASLEKETQYF.

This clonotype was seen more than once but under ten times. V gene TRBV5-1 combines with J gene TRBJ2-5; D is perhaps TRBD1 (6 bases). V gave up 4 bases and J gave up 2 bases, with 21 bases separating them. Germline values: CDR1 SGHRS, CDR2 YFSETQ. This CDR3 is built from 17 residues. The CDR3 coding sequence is TGCGCCAGCAGCGGAGGAATAGCAGGGGCGGAGCAAGAGACCCAGTACTTC. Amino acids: CASSGGIAGAEQETQYF. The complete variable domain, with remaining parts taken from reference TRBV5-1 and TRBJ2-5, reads KAGVTQTPRYLIKTRGQQVTLSCSPISGHRSVSWYQQTPGQGLQFLFEYFSETQRNKGNFPGRFSGRQFSNSRSEMNVSTLELGDSALYLCASSGGIAGAEQETQYFGPGTRLLVL.

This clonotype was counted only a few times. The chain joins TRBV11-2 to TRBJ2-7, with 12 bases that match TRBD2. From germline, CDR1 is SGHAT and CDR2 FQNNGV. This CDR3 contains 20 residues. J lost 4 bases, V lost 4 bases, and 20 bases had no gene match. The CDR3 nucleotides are TGTGCCAGCAGCTCGACCCCCGCATCTAGCGGGGGGGCAGAGAGGTACGAGCAGTACGTC. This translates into CASSSTPASSGGAERYEQYV.

The CDR3 DNA is TGTGCCAGCAGCATGAGGACAGCCGAAGCTTTCTTT. Encoded protein: CASSMRTAEAFF. The chain couples TRBV7-9 to TRBJ1-1, with D maybe TRBD1 (6 bases). The CDR3 is 12 amino acids. The germline CDR1 and CDR2 sequences are SEHNR and FQNEAQ (reference sequence). Trimming took 5 bases from V and 8 from J, leaving 12 bases between them.

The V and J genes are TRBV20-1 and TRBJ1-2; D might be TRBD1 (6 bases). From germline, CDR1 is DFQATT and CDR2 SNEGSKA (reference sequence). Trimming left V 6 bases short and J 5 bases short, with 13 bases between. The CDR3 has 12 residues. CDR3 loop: CSAPGQIYGYTF. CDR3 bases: TGCAGTGCCCCCGGACAGATTTATGGCTACACCTTC.

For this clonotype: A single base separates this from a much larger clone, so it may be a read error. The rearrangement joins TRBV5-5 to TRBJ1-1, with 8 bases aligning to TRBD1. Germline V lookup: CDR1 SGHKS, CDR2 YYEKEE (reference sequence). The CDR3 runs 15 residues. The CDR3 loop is CVSSLVQGAGTEAFF. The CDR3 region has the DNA TGTGTCAGCAGCTTGGTTCAGGGGGCAGGCACTGAAGCTTTCTTT.

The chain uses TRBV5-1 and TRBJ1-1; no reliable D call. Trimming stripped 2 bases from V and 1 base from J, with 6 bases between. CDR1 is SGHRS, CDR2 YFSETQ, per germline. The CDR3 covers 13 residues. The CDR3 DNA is TGCGCCAGCAGCTTAAACAGGAACACTGAAGCTTTCTTT. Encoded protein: CASSLNRNTEAFF.

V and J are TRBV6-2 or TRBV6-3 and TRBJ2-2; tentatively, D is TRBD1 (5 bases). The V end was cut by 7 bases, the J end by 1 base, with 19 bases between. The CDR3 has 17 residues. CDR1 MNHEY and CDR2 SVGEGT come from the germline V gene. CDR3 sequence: CASTTDLGHLNTGELFF. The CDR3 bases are TGTGCCAGCACCACTGACTTAGGACATTTGAACACCGGGGAGCTGTTTTTT.

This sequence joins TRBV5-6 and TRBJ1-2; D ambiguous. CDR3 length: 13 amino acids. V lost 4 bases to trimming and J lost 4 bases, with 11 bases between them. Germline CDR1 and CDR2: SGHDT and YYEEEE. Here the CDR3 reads CASSLGNLYGYTF. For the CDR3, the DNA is TGTGCCAGCAGCCTCGGGAACCTCTATGGCTACACCTTC.

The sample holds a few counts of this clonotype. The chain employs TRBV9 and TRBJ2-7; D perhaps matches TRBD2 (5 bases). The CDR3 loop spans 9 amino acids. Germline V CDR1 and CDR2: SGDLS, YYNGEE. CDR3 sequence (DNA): TGTGCCAGCAGCAGAGGGTCATTAGTC. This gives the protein CASSRGSLV.

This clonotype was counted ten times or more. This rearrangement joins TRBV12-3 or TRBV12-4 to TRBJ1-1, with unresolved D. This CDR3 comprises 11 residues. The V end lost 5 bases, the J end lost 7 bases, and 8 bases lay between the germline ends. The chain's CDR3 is CASSLGLEAFF. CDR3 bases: TGTGCCAGCAGTCTAGGTCTTGAAGCTTTCTTT.

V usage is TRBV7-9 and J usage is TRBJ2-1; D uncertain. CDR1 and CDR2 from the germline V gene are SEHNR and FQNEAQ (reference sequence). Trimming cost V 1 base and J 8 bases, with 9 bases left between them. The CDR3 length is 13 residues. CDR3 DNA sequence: TGTGCCAGCAGCTTAGTTCTCCCCCATGAGCAGTTCTTC. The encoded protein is CASSLVLPHEQFF.

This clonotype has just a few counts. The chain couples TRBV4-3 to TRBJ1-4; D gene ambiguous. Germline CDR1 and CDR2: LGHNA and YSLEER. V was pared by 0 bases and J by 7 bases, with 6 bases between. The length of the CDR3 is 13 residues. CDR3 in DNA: TGCGCCAGCAGCCAAGACTGGAGTGAAAAACTGTTTTTT. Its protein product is CASSQDWSEKLFF.

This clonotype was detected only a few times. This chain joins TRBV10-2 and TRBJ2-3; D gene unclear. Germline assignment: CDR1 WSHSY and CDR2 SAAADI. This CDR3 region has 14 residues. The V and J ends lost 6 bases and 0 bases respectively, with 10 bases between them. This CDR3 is CASRLTDSTDTQYF. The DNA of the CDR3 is TGCGCCAGCAGGCTGACGGACAGCACAGATACGCAGTATTTT.

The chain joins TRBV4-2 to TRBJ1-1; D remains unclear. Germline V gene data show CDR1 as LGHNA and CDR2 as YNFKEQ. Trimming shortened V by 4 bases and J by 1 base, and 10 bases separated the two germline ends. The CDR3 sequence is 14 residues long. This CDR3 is CASSPSKTNTEAFF. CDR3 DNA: TGTGCCAGCAGCCCTAGCAAAACGAACACTGAAGCTTTCTTT.

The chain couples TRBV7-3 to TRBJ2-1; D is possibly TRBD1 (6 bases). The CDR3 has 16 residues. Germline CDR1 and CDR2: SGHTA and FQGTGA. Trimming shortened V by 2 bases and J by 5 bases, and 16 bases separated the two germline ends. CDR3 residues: CASSLWDGKGDNEQFF. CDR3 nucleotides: TGTGCCAGCAGCTTATGGGACGGGAAGGGGGACAATGAGCAGTTCTTC.

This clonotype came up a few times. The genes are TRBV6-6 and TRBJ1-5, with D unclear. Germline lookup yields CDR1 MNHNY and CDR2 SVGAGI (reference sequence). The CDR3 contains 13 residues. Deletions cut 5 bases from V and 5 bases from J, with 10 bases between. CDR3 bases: TGTGCCAGCAGTCCAGAGTCCCATCAGCCCCAGCATTTT. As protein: CASSPESHQPQHF.

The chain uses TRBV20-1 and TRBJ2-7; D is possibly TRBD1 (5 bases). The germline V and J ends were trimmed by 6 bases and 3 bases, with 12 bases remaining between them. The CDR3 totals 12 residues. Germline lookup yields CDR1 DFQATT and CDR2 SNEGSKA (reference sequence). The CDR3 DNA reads TGCAGTGCACCTACCGACAGCTACGAGCAGTACTTC. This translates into CSAPTDSYEQYF.

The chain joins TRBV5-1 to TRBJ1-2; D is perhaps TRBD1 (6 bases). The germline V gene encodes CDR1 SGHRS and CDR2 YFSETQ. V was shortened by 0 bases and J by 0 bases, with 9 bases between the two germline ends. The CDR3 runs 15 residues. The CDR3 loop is CASSLDGGPNYGYTF. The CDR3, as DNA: TGCGCCAGCAGCTTGGACGGGGGGCCTAACTATGGCTACACCTTC.

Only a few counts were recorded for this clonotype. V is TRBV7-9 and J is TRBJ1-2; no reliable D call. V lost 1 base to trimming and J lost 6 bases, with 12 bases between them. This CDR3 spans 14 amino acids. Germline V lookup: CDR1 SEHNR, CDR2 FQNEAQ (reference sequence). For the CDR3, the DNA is TGTGCCAGCAGCTTAGATGACGATCTTAATGGCTACACCTTC. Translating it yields CASSLDDDLNGYTF. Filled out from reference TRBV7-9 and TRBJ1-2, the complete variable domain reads DTGVSQNPRHKITKRGQNVTFRCDPISEHNRLYWYRQTLGQGPEFLTYFQNEAQLEKSRLLSDRFSAERPKGSFSTLEIQRTEQGDSAMYLCASSLDDDLNGYTFGSGTRLTVV.

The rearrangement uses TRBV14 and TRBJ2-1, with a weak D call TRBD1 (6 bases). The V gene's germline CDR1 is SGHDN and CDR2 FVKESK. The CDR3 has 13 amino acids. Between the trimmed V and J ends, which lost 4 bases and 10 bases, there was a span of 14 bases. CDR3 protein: CASSLTGFREQFF. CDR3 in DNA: TGTGCCAGCAGCCTAACAGGGTTCCGCGAGCAGTTCTTC.

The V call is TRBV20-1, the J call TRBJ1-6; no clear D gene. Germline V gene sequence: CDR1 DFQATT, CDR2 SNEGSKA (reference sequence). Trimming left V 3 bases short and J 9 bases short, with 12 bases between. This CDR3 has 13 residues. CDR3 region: CSASYHVGSPLHF. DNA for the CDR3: TGCAGTGCTAGTTACCACGTGGGTTCACCCCTCCACTTT.